This entry lists 23 T cell receptor beta chains sequenced from one sample in a study of T-cell memory formation after mild COVID-19. TCRdb recomputed calls from the 5' RACE reads with MiXCR, one row per CDR3 protein. The sample lists a few hundred thousand distinct CDR3 sequences, roughly a tenth occurring once. Input material: PBMCs or a T cell subset sorted from them (not recorded which). The origin of the receptors is a man younger than 30 who had mild COVID-19 (a few samples of this study predate the infection). Cell type and time point are not known.

The rearrangement uses TRBV24-1 and TRBJ2-5; no definite D call. The V gene's germline CDR1 is KGHDR and CDR2 SFDVKD. V shed 9 bases and J shed 2 bases, with 9 bases lying between them. The CDR3 length is 12 residues. The CDR3 DNA follows: TGTGCCACCGAAACAGAGCAAGAGACCCAGTACTTC. Residues: CATETEQETQYF.

The rearrangement uses TRBV2 and TRBJ1-4, with a tentative D call TRBD1 (6 bases). Looked up from germline, CDR1 is SNHLY and CDR2 is FYNNEI. The CDR3 totals 14 residues. Trimming shortened V by 6 bases and J by 7 bases, and 15 bases separated the two germline ends. The CDR3 region has the DNA TGTGCCAGCAGGGAGCGGGGGCGCTTTGAAAAACTGTTTTTT. It encodes CASRERGRFEKLFF. Supplemented by reference TRBV2 and TRBJ1-4, the full variable domain reads EPEVTQTPSHQVTQMGQEVILRCVPISNHLYFYWYRQILGQKVEFLVSFYNNEISEKSEIFDDQFSVERPDGSNFTLKIRSTKLEDSAMYFCASRERGRFEKLFFGSGTQLSVL.

This clonotype was counted only a few times. V is TRBV5-1 and J is TRBJ2-1; 10 bases agree with TRBD1. This CDR3 has 14 residues. Germline CDR1 and CDR2: SGHRS and YFSETQ. The V segment lost 4 bases and the J segment 14 bases; nucleotides outside the gene matches: 12. CDR3 sequence reads: CASSPGQGRWWEFF. The CDR3 nucleotides read TGCGCCAGCAGCCCGGGACAGGGGAGATGGTGGGAGTTCTTC. Filled out from reference TRBV5-1 and TRBJ2-1, the complete variable domain reads KAGVTQTPRYLIKTRGQQVTLSCSPISGHRSVSWYQQTPGQGLQFLFEYFSETQRNKGNFPGRFSGRQFSNSRSEMNVSTLELGDSALYLCASSPGQGRWWEFFGPGTRLTVL.

V usage is TRBV10-1 and J usage is TRBJ1-4; D perhaps matches TRBD1 (6 bases). The CDR3 totals 13 residues. Germline lookup yields CDR1 WNHNN and CDR2 SYGVQD (reference sequence). Trimming took off 8 bases at V and 3 bases at J, with 10 bases between the two ends. CDR3 region: CASGDTANEKLFF. CDR3 sequence (DNA): TGCGCCAGCGGGGACACTGCTAATGAAAAACTGTTTTTT.

This clonotype was observed many times. This sequence joins TRBV6-5 and TRBJ1-5, with a weak D call TRBD1 (5 bases). Deletions cut 8 bases from V and 4 bases from J, with 9 bases between. Looked up from germline, CDR1 is MNHEY and CDR2 is SVGAGI. The CDR3 runs to 12 residues. CDR3 amino acids: CASVQGNQPQHF. The DNA of the CDR3 is TGTGCCAGCGTCCAGGGTAATCAGCCCCAGCATTTT.

The sample holds a few counts of this clonotype. V usage is TRBV7-9 and J usage is TRBJ2-1; no reliable D call. CDR1 and CDR2 from the germline V gene are SEHNR and FQNEAQ (reference sequence). This CDR3 region has 14 residues. V was clipped by 5 bases and J by 3 bases, with 11 bases between them. CDR3 sequence: CASSPKALYNEQFF. DNA of the CDR3: TGTGCCAGCAGCCCAAAGGCGCTCTACAATGAGCAGTTCTTC.

This clonotype was recorded a few times. This sequence joins TRBV12-3 or TRBV12-4 and TRBJ1-4; D is unclear. This CDR3 has 13 amino acids. Trimming removed 2 bases from V and 8 bases from J, with 9 bases in between. The CDR3 region is CASSLHGSEKLFF. In DNA form, the CDR3 reads TGTGCCAGCAGTTTACATGGGAGCGAAAAACTGTTTTTT.

This clonotype was observed at least ten times. V gene TRBV6-5 combines with J gene TRBJ2-2, with D perhaps TRBD1 (5 bases). Germline assignment: CDR1 MNHEY and CDR2 SVGAGI. There are 14 residues in the CDR3. Deletions cut 4 bases from V and 7 bases from J, with 13 bases between. CDR3 residues: CASSWIGVGGELFF. CDR3 in DNA: TGTGCCAGCAGTTGGATAGGGGTTGGCGGGGAGCTGTTTTTT.

The chain is built from TRBV20-1 and TRBJ2-7; no clear D gene. CDR1 DFQATT and CDR2 SNEGSKA come from the germline V gene (reference sequence). V was cut by 4 bases and J by 2 bases, with 9 bases left in between. The CDR3 spans 12 residues. The CDR3 DNA reads TGCAGTGCTAACCGGGCTCCCTACGAGCAGTACTTC. Its translation: CSANRAPYEQYF.

This clonotype turned up a few times. This chain links TRBV7-3 with TRBJ1-1; a weak D match, TRBD1 (6 bases). V was pared by 4 bases and J by 8 bases, with 14 bases between. The CDR3 runs 13 residues. Germline CDR1 reads SGHTA; CDR2 reads FQGTGA. CDR3 in DNA: TGTGCCAGCAGCTCCCAAACCAGGGGAGAAGCTTTCTTT. This translates into CASSSQTRGEAFF.

The V call is TRBV4-3, the J call TRBJ1-2, with TRBD1 identical over 11 bases. Germline V gene lookup returns CDR1 LGHNA and CDR2 YSLEER. The CDR3 length is 15 residues. Trimming cost V 3 bases and J 5 bases; bases outside gene matches: 5. In nucleotides, the CDR3 is TGCGCCAGCAGCCAGGGGACAGGGGGAATTTATGGCTACACCTTC. Residues: CASSQGTGGIYGYTF.

The CDR3 reads CASSYSMGGESEQYF. In DNA, the CDR3 is TGTGCCAGCAGTTACTCGATGGGGGGCGAAAGCGAGCAGTACTTC. This sequence joins TRBV6-2 or TRBV6-3 and TRBJ2-7; TRBD1 or TRBD2 may be the D gene (6 bases each). V was cut by 0 bases and J by 6 bases, with 15 bases left in between. The CDR3 covers 15 residues. Germline V gives CDR1 MNHEY, CDR2 SVGEGT.

This clonotype has more than one count but fewer than ten. The V call is TRBV29-1, the J call TRBJ1-2; D may be TRBD1 (5 bases). The germline V gene encodes CDR1 SQVTM and CDR2 ANQGSEA. Trimming shortened V by 2 bases and J by 2 bases, and 12 bases separated the two germline ends. The CDR3 covers 14 residues. Here the CDR3 reads CSVERGAENYGYTF. The CDR3, as DNA: TGCAGCGTTGAACGCGGGGCGGAAAACTATGGCTACACCTTC.

This clonotype was detected a few times. The V and J genes are TRBV7-2 and TRBJ2-2; perhaps TRBD1 as D (5 bases). The germline V gene encodes CDR1 SGHTA and CDR2 FQGNSA. The length of the CDR3 is 17 residues. Between the trimmed V and J ends, which lost 2 bases and 0 bases, there was a span of 13 bases. The CDR3 region is CASSLSWGRSNTGELFF. CDR3 DNA: TGTGCCAGCAGCTTAAGTTGGGGCAGATCGAACACCGGGGAGCTGTTTTTT.

This clonotype has only a few counts. This chain links TRBV4-2 with TRBJ2-2, with 9 bases aligning to TRBD2. The CDR3 extends over 16 amino acids. V lost 4 bases to trimming and J lost 3 bases; unmatched junction nucleotides: 6. Per germline, CDR1 LGHNA and CDR2 YNFKEQ. CDR3 region: CASSPSLAGDTGELFF. In nucleotides, the CDR3 is TGTGCCAGCAGCCCTAGCTTAGCGGGGGACACCGGGGAGCTGTTTTTT.

In its sample, this clonotype was seen a few times. The CDR3 loop is CSVPTGMRETQYF. The CDR3 coding sequence is TGCAGTGTACCGACAGGGATGAGGGAGACCCAGTACTTC. The chain uses TRBV20-1 and TRBJ2-5; 7 nucleotides line up with TRBD1. CDR3 length equals 13 residues. The germline V gene encodes CDR1 DFQATT and CDR2 SNEGSKA (reference sequence). V was pared by 7 bases and J by 5 bases, with 10 bases of the junction left unmatched.

The genes are TRBV10-2 and TRBJ2-1; 15 bases match TRBD2. V trimming: 0 bases; J trimming: 9 bases; junction bases outside the gene matches: 3. Germline CDR1 is WSHSY and CDR2 is SAAADI. The CDR3 consists of 16 residues. Here the CDR3 DNA reads TGCGCCAGCAGTGAGTCGATGGGACTAGCGGGGGGTGAGCAGTTCTTC. Its translation: CASSESMGLAGGEQFF.

This clonotype was seen a handful of times. The rearrangement uses TRBV6-6 and TRBJ2-1, with D perhaps assigned TRBD1 or TRBD2 (5 bases each). The V end was cut by 2 bases, the J end by 6 bases, with 11 bases between. Germline V gene sequence: CDR1 MNHNY, CDR2 SVGAGI (reference sequence). This CDR3 spans 14 amino acids. The chain's CDR3 is CASSYGGDANEQFF. The CDR3 bases are TGTGCCAGCAGTTACGGGGGTGATGCCAATGAGCAGTTCTTC.

To note about this clonotype: Sequence at one end of the junction differs from germline and may be a read error. The J gene is TRBJ1-4, the V gene TRBV28; D might be TRBD1 (5 bases). This CDR3 spans 15 amino acids. Germline V gives CDR1 MDHEN, CDR2 SYDVKM. The CDR3 is CASRRQRATNEKQFF. CDR3 sequence (DNA): TGTGCCAGCAGGAGACAGCGGGCGACTAATGAAAAACAGTTTTTT.

Regarding this clonotype: Compared with germline, one end of the junction differs, possibly owing to a read error. The CDR3 sequence is CASSQQGPNEQFF. Here the CDR3 DNA reads TGTGCTAGCAGCCAACAGGGTCCCAATGAGCAGTTCTTC. The chain has TRBV7-7 and TRBJ2-1; tentative D call: TRBD1 (6 bases). Germline CDR1 SSHAT, CDR2 FNYEAQ (reference sequence). This CDR3 is 13 amino acids long.

This clonotype was recorded a few times. The CDR3 loop is CASSFPPGEQYV. The CDR3 DNA follows: TGTGCCAGCAGTTTTCCGCCCGGGGAGCAGTACGTC. This chain uses TRBV6-2 or TRBV6-3 with TRBJ2-7, with unresolved D. The germline gives CDR1 MNHEY, CDR2 SVGEGT. Trimming shortened V by 4 bases and J by 7 bases, and 11 bases separated the two germline ends. CDR3 length: 12 amino acids.

The chain recombines TRBV5-1 with TRBJ1-5, with D tentatively TRBD1 (6 bases). The CDR3 sequence is 14 residues long. CDR1 and CDR2 (germline): SGHRS, YFSETQ. Trimming removed 1 base at V and 6 bases at J, with 11 bases between. The chain's CDR3 is CASSLTGNGQPQHF. In DNA, the CDR3 is TGCGCCAGCAGCTTGACAGGGAACGGTCAGCCCCAGCATTTT.

This clonotype was seen a handful of times. V usage is TRBV6-5 and J usage is TRBJ1-6, with D possibly matching TRBD1 (5 bases). V was clipped by 6 bases and J by 5 bases, with 14 bases between them. Germline lookup yields CDR1 MNHEY and CDR2 SVGAGI. This CDR3 contains 15 residues. CDR3 amino acids: CASSYRDGDNSPLHF. CDR3 DNA sequence: TGTGCCAGCAGCTACCGGGACGGCGATAATTCACCCCTCCACTTT.